Listed below are T cell receptor beta chains from one sample, sequenced in a study of cytomegalovirus exposure and HLA in healthy donors. TCRdb's copy holds only in-frame clones and misses some; the assay was immunoSEQ multiplex PCR. The repertoire holds roughly 190,000 clones, with 70% to 85% as singletons. The sequenced sample consisted of PBMCs. The receptors were gathered from a man aged 40-49 years in good health and CMV-seropositive. Both conserved end residues are part of each CDR3. The D gene is left open where the match is weak. Size is stated for part of the rows, as once, few or many counts, or as a class when the clone is expanded.

V	size	D	J	CDR3	DNA
TRBV6-5	.	TRBD2	TRBJ2-7	CASSPPGLGDYEQYF	TGTGCCAGCAGCCCTCCGGGACTAGGGGACTACGAGCAGTACTTC
TRBV5-1	.	.	TRBJ2-1	CASSLAEAEPYYEQFF	TGCGCCAGCAGCTTGGCCGAGGCGGAGCCCTACTATGAGCAGTTCTTC
TRBV15	.	.	TRBJ2-1	CATSRAADYNEQFF	TGTGCCACCAGCAGAGCGGCGGATTACAATGAGCAGTTCTTC
TRBV5-5	.	.	TRBJ2-4	CASSIPGTSVTTPIQYF	TGTGCCAGCAGCATCCCGGGGACATCCGTAACAACCCCGATTCAGTACTTC
TRBV5-6	.	TRBD2	TRBJ2-1	CASSKTSGGSYNEQFF	TGTGCCAGCAGCAAGACTAGCGGGGGGTCCTACAATGAGCAGTTCTTC
TRBV19	.	TRBD1	TRBJ1-4	CASNRGLEESEKLFF	TGTGCCAGTAACAGGGGGCTTGAGGAATCTGAAAAACTGTTTTTT
TRBV28	.	.	TRBJ1-5	CASRFDSNNQPQHF	TGTGCCAGCAGATTCGACAGCAACAATCAGCCCCAGCATTTT
TRBV18	.	TRBD1	TRBJ2-7	CASSPASGQGRRSEQYF	TGTGCCAGCTCACCGGCTTCCGGACAGGGGAGAAGAAGCGAGCAGTACTTC
TRBV6-6	.	.	TRBJ2-7	CASSTGLEGGHEQYF	TGTGCCAGCAGTACTGGGTTGGAGGGAGGCCACGAGCAGTACTTC
TRBV19	once	.	TRBJ2-3	CASSIGRISTDTQYF	TGTGCCAGTAGTATAGGGCGGATTAGCACAGATACGCAGTATTTT
TRBV5-1	.	.	TRBJ2-7	CASSSSHRDEQYF	TGCGCCAGCAGCAGCTCTCACAGGGACGAGCAGTACTTC
TRBV2	.	.	TRBJ1-5	CASSEGQEGQPQHF	TGTGCCAGCAGTGAAGGGCAAGAGGGTCAGCCCCAGCATTTT
TRBV6-1	.	.	TRBJ1-6	CASSERVSGVGDSPLHF	TGTGCCAGCAGTGAACGGGTATCGGGGGTTGGCGATTCACCCCTCCACTTT
TRBV6-1	.	.	TRBJ1-2	CASSEDSPYGYTF	TGTGCCAGCAGTGAAGATAGTCCTTATGGCTACACCTTC
TRBV5-1	.	TRBD1	TRBJ2-1	CASSLGGQGVDEQFF	TGCGCCAGCAGCTTGGGCGGACAGGGGGTCGATGAGCAGTTCTTC
TRBV15	.	TRBD2	TRBJ2-7	CATSRREATYEQYF	TGTGCCACCAGCAGGCGGGAGGCCACCTACGAGCAGTACTTC
TRBV9	.	TRBD2	TRBJ2-2	CASSVGTSGGVGELFF	TGTGCCAGCAGCGTCGGGACTAGCGGGGGAGTCGGGGAGCTGTTTTTT
TRBV7-5	.	.	TRBJ2-7	CARSLAQSLREGRNEQYF	TGTGCCAGAAGCTTAGCGCAATCCCTTCGGGAGGGCCGAAACGAGCAGTACTTC
TRBV5-6	.	.	TRBJ2-1	CASSLGGGSYNEQFF	TGTGCCAGCAGCTTGGGGGGCGGCTCCTACAATGAGCAGTTCTTC
TRBV27	.	.	TRBJ2-7	CASRNRDSYEQYF	TGTGCCAGCAGAAACAGGGATTCCTACGAGCAGTACTTC
TRBV5-1	once	TRBD1	TRBJ1-1	CASSLGGRDTEAFF	TGCGCCAGCAGCTTAGGGGGCCGCGACACTGAAGCTTTCTTT
TRBV18	once	.	TRBJ2-4	CASSPPLERDIQYF	TGTGCCAGCTCACCACCGCTGGAACGGGACATTCAGTACTTC
TRBV30	.	TRBD1	TRBJ2-7	CAWSVLDRDGHEQYF	TGTGCCTGGAGTGTACTGGACAGGGACGGCCACGAGCAGTACTTC
TRBV6-1	.	TRBD2	TRBJ2-5	CASSEAAGGPETQYF	TGTGCCAGCAGTGAAGCAGCGGGGGGGCCAGAGACCCAGTACTTC
TRBV7-8	.	.	TRBJ2-1	CASRPHSGYNEQFF	TGTGCCAGCAGGCCCCATTCAGGCTACAATGAGCAGTTCTTC
TRBV6-1	.	TRBD1	TRBJ1-1	CASKRQGSSEAFF	TGTGCCAGCAAACGACAGGGGTCCTCTGAAGCTTTCTTT